The 23 T cell receptor beta chains in this list originate from one sample, sequenced in a study of CD4 T cells in relation to SARS-CoV-2 and coronaviruses. What these receptors recognize is not known. Some clones are missing from TCRdb's copy, which holds only in-frame ones; the method was immunoSEQ multiplex PCR. The repertoire holds just over 35,000 clones, roughly 80% seen once, with around 6.6% in the top ten. Input material: naive CD4+ T cells from PBMCs, cultured in vitro. Subset specified: naive CD4+ T cells isolated by negative enrichment. These receptors were obtained from an adult with COVID-19.

The V and J genes are TRBV30 and TRBJ2-2; D gene unclear. The germline gives CDR1 GTSNPN, CDR2 SVGIG (reference sequence). CDR3 length: 13 residues. Trimming stripped 2 bases from V and 2 bases from J, with 6 bases between. The CDR3 spells CAWSTLNTGELFF. CDR3 nucleotides: TGTGCCTGGAGTACATTAAACACCGGGGAGCTGTTTTTT.

The chain combines TRBV29-1 with TRBJ2-7; D is undetermined. The CDR3 runs 12 residues. Trimming removed 0 bases at V and 3 bases at J, with 6 bases between. Looked up from germline, CDR1 is SQVTM and CDR2 is ANQGSEA. The CDR3 sequence: CSVEDSSYEQYF. The CDR3 DNA sequence: TGCAGCGTTGAAGATAGCAGCTACGAGCAGTACTTC.

This clone has more than one count but fewer than ten. The genes are TRBV7-9 and TRBJ1-1; tentative D call: TRBD1 (5 bases). V lost 5 bases, J lost 1 base, and 14 bases lay in between. Germline lookup yields CDR1 SEHNR and CDR2 FQNEAQ (reference sequence). The CDR3 is 15 amino acids. The CDR3 region is CASSQIGETNTEAFF. For the CDR3, the DNA is TGTGCCAGCAGCCAAATAGGGGAAACGAACACTGAAGCTTTCTTT.

The chain couples TRBV13 to TRBJ2-7, with TRBD1 matching over 7 bases. The CDR3 has 15 residues. CDR1 and CDR2 from the germline V gene are PRHDT and FYEKMQ (reference sequence). J lost 3 bases, V lost 6 bases, and 11 bases had no gene match. The CDR3 here is CASSPRGTEHYEQYF. The CDR3 DNA reads as TGTGCCAGCAGTCCCAGGGGGACAGAGCACTACGAGCAGTACTTC.

The chain employs TRBV23-1 and TRBJ1-3; possible D gene TRBD1, 5 bases. TRBV23-1 is identified as an open reading frame with a role that is uncertain. Trimming cost V 0 bases and J 0 bases, with 12 bases left between them. The CDR3 loop spans 17 amino acids. DNA of the CDR3: TGCGCCAGCAGTCAATCGAAAAGGGGCTTCTCTGGAAACACCATATATTTT. As protein: CASSQSKRGFSGNTIYF.

J is TRBJ1-1 and V is TRBV28; 8 nucleotides match TRBD1. Per the germline V gene, CDR1 is MDHEN and CDR2 is SYDVKM. Trimming took 2 bases from V and 4 from J; bases not matched to a gene: 0. The CDR3 length is 13 residues. In nucleotides, the CDR3 is TGTGCCAGCAGTTTAACAGGGGGCACTGAAGCTTTCTTT. Protein: CASSLTGGTEAFF. Full variable domain (missing parts from reference TRBV28 and TRBJ1-1): DVKVTQSSRYLVKRTGEKVFLECVQDMDHENMFWYRQDPGLGLRLIYFSYDVKMKEKGDIPEGYSVSREKKERFSLILESASTNQTSMYLCASSLTGGTEAFFGQGTRLTVV.

The chain couples TRBV5-4 to TRBJ2-5; 7 positions agree with TRBD2. CDR1 and CDR2 from the germline V gene are SGHNT and YYREEE (reference sequence). The V gene end was trimmed by 4 bases and the J gene end by 2 bases; junction bases not matched to a gene: 2. This CDR3 spans 13 amino acids. The CDR3 DNA is TGTGCCAGCAGCCTAGCGGATCAAGAGACCCAGTACTTC. Its translation is CASSLADQETQYF.

V usage is TRBV28 and J usage is TRBJ2-3, with 15 bases matching TRBD2. The CDR3 sequence is 16 residues long. Germline assignment: CDR1 MDHEN and CDR2 SYDVKM. Germline trimming cut 6 bases from V and 6 bases from J; bases unmatched to any gene: 7. The CDR3 bases are TGTGCCAGCAGACCCGGACTAGCGGGAGGGCTGGATACGCAGTATTTT. Its protein is CASRPGLAGGLDTQYF.

This rearrangement joins TRBV6-2 or TRBV6-3 to TRBJ2-5; 9 bases fit TRBD2. CDR1 is MNHEY, CDR2 SVGEGT, per germline. Trimming at V came to 4 bases and at J to 5 bases, leaving 11 bases not matched to a gene. The CDR3 contains 16 residues. In nucleotides, the CDR3 is TGTGCCAGCAGTTCGGAGGCGGGAGGGCCCTGGGAGACCCAGTACTTC. Protein: CASSSEAGGPWETQYF.

The V call is TRBV29-1, the J call TRBJ2-7, with TRBD2 matching 8 bases. Germline values: CDR1 SQVTM, CDR2 ANQGSEA. CDR3 length: 11 residues. The CDR3 here is CSFRRGDEQYF. For the CDR3, the DNA is TGCAGTTTCAGGCGGGGGGACGAGCAGTACTTC.

The rearrangement uses TRBV5-4 and TRBJ2-7; D may be TRBD2 (5 bases). This CDR3 has 18 residues. CDR1 and CDR2 from the germline V gene are SGHNT and YYREEE (reference sequence). Trimming stripped 2 bases from V and 4 bases from J, with 25 bases between. CDR3 DNA: TGTGCCAGCAGCTTAACCCTCCTCGGAGAAAAGAGGGCGTACGAGCAGTACTTC. It yields the protein CASSLTLLGEKRAYEQYF.

This clone is a singleton in its sample. The rearrangement uses TRBV5-4 and TRBJ2-5; D uncertain. Trimming removed 3 bases from V and 3 bases from J, with 15 bases in between. Germline-derived CDR1 and CDR2 are SGHNT and YYREEE (reference sequence). The CDR3 totals 15 residues. The CDR3: CASSYSGLAEETQYF. The CDR3 DNA is TGTGCCAGCAGCTATTCCGGGCTGGCTGAAGAGACCCAGTACTTC.

V is TRBV12-3 or TRBV12-4 and J is TRBJ1-1, with D unresolved. Trimming pared 4 bases from V and 5 bases from J, leaving 8 bases between. This CDR3 region has 12 residues. CDR3 DNA sequence: TGTGCCAGCAGTTCCGCCCCGACTGAAGCTTTCTTT. Protein sequence: CASSSAPTEAFF.

Here the CDR3 reads CASTSIVSSYEQYF. The CDR3 bases are TGTGCCAGCACCAGTATAGTGAGCTCCTACGAGCAGTACTTC. This chain links TRBV6-5 with TRBJ2-7; D remains unclear. This CDR3 spans 14 amino acids. Germline V CDR1 and CDR2: MNHEY, SVGAGI. The germline V and J ends were trimmed by 7 bases and 0 bases, with 13 bases remaining between them.

The rearrangement joins TRBV5-1 to TRBJ2-5; D unclear. The CDR3 loop spans 15 amino acids. Trimming took off 5 bases at V and 3 bases at J, with 17 bases between the two ends. Germline V CDR1 and CDR2: SGHRS, YFSETQ. As DNA, the CDR3 is TGCGCCAGCAGTCCATCCCGGGCGTGGGAAGAGACCCAGTACTTC. This codes for CASSPSRAWEETQYF.

This chain connects TRBV28 to TRBJ2-1; TRBD2 matches at 15 bases. The CDR3 covers 20 residues. CDR1 and CDR2 (germline): MDHEN, SYDVKM. V lost 4 bases and J lost 6; bases outside the gene matches: 16. The CDR3 sequence is CASSSGLAGGPYGLGNEQFF. DNA for the CDR3: TGTGCCAGCAGTTCCGGACTAGCGGGAGGGCCCTATGGTCTGGGCAATGAGCAGTTCTTC. The whole variable domain, remainder taken from reference TRBV28 and TRBJ2-1, is DVKVTQSSRYLVKRTGEKVFLECVQDMDHENMFWYRQDPGLGLRLIYFSYDVKMKEKGDIPEGYSVSREKKERFSLILESASTNQTSMYLCASSSGLAGGPYGLGNEQFFGPGTRLTVL.

The chain uses TRBV2 and TRBJ2-7; D gene unclear. Germline CDR1 and CDR2: SNHLY and FYNNEI. The CDR3 is made up of 14 amino acids. Trimming removed 4 bases at V and 0 bases at J, with 10 bases between. As DNA, the CDR3 is TGTGCCAGCAGTGTGTTCCAGAGCTCCTACGAGCAGTACTTC. Amino acids: CASSVFQSSYEQYF.

The chain employs TRBV11-2 and TRBJ2-7, with a possible D match to TRBD2 (5 bases). With 5 bases removed from V and 7 bases from J, the gap between germline ends came to 15 bases. CDR1 and CDR2 from the germline V gene are SGHAT and FQNNGV. CDR3 length equals 13 residues. The CDR3 DNA sequence: TGTGCCAGCAGCCGGTCGAGGGCGTTGGAGCAGTACTTC. Protein: CASSRSRALEQYF.

The V and J genes are TRBV20-1 and TRBJ2-3, with 9 bases lining up with TRBD2. Trimming took 3 bases from V and 4 from J; bases not matched to a gene: 14. CDR3 size: 17 residues. In germline, CDR1 is DFQATT, CDR2 SNEGSKA (reference sequence). The CDR3 bases are TGCAGTGCTAGTCCCAAACGGTCAAGCGGGAGGTCAGATACGCAGTATTTT. Its translation: CSASPKRSSGRSDTQYF.

The chain joins TRBV9 to TRBJ2-5; 13 positions agree with TRBD2. CDR1 and CDR2 (germline): SGDLS, YYNGEE. This CDR3 is built from 18 residues. The V gene end was trimmed by 0 bases and the J gene end by 5 bases; junction bases not matched to a gene: 10. The CDR3 sequence: CASSVGGLAGESHETQYF. The CDR3 region has the DNA TGTGCCAGCAGCGTAGGAGGACTAGCGGGAGAGTCCCACGAGACCCAGTACTTC.

The chain carries TRBV6-5 and TRBJ2-7; 12 bases agree with TRBD1. V was pared by 6 bases and J by 4 bases, with 4 bases of the junction left unmatched. This CDR3 comprises 14 residues. In germline, CDR1 is MNHEY, CDR2 SVGAGI. The CDR3 nucleotides read TGTGCCAGCAGAAGGGGACAGGGGGCTTACGAGCAGTACTTC. This encodes CASRRGQGAYEQYF.

The chain has TRBV6-5 and TRBJ1-1; TRBD1 aligns across 7 bases. V trimming: 5 bases; J trimming: 1 base; junction bases outside the gene matches: 1. The CDR3 is 13 amino acids. Germline V gene sequence: CDR1 MNHEY, CDR2 SVGAGI. The CDR3 loop is CASSRQGNTEAFF. The CDR3 nucleotides are TGTGCCAGCAGTAGACAGGGGAACACTGAAGCTTTCTTT.

The V call is TRBV4-1, the J call TRBJ2-7; D unclear. In germline, CDR1 is MGHRA, CDR2 YSYEKL. The V and J ends lost 4 bases and 2 bases respectively, with 12 bases between them. This CDR3 is built from 14 residues. CDR3 in amino acids: CASSLTYGTYEQYF. The CDR3 DNA is TGCGCCAGCAGCCTCACATACGGAACCTACGAGCAGTACTTC.